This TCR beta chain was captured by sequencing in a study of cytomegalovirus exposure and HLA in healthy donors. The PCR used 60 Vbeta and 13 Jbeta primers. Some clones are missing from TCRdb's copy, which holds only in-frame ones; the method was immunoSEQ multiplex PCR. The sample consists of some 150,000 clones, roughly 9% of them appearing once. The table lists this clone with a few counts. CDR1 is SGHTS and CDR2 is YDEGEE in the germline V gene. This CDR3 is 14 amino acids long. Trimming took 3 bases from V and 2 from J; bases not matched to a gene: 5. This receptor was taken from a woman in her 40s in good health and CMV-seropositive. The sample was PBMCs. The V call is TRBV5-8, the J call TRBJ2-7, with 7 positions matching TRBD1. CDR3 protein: CASSWPGTAYEQYF. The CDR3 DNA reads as TGTGCCAGCAGCTGGCCCGGGACAGCCTACGAGCAGTACTTC.